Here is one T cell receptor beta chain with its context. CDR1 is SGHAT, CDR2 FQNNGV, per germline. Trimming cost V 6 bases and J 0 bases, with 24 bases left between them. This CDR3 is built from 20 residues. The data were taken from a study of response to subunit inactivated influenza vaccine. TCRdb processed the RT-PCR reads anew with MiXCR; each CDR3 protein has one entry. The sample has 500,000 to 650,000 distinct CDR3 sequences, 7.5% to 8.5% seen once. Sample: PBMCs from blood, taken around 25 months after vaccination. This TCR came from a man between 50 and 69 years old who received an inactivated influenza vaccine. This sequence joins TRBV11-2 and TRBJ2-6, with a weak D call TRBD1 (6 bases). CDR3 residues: CASRRTAIPNYGSGANVLTF. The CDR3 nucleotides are TGTGCCAGCAGACGGACAGCGATTCCCAACTACGGCTCTGGGGCCAACGTCCTGACTTTC.